This T cell receptor (beta chain) appears in the sequencing data of a study of blood T cell repertoires in COVID-19 (dated by TCRdb to 2018 to 2020). At the level of the whole study: Collaborator samples came from the United States, Italy and Spain and covered acute and convalescent phases of COVID-19. HLA class I and class II types, where available, came from metadata supplied by the sample provider rather than from assay-based typing. Nearly every sample came with metadata listing a de-identified subject ID, COVID-19 status, age in years and sex. The prospective study material was composed of cDNA or gDNA derived from T cells, B-cell-depleted T cells, or PBMCs. Samples came from the ongoing ImmuneRACE study (first 160 participants) plus 1,254 subjects from 6 global collaborators. Subjects who had been exposed to COVID-19, were actively infected with it, or had recovered from it provided the deeply sampled blood TCRbeta repertoires that made up the dataset. The repertoires were released in a freely available public database meant as a resource for research on the immune response to SARS-CoV-2.

Overall study outcomes, separate from this receptor: How much clinical and demographic metadata was included differed by source and by participant, and the metadata was provided uncurated.

The immunoSEQ Assay, a bias-controlled multiplex PCR, was used to amplify TCRbeta CDR3 regions from genomic DNA. In the paper's pipeline: The number of nucleated cells in each sample was estimated by amplification of reference gene primers within the assay. To quantify the absolute abundance of each unique TCRbeta CDR3 rearrangement, sequence reads were collapsed and filtered. For each sample, productive Simpson clonality was calculated as the square root of Simpson's diversity index across productive rearrangements. TCRdb limited this immuneACCESS table to in-frame rearrangements with V and J called. A share of clones is missing; checked studies link under half to unresolved V genes, and the rest is unexplained. The V and J calls and clone size were taken over from that table, and D and trimming were inferred from the DNA. Counted in this sample were about 150,000 clones; roughly 77% of them appeared once. 4.2% of the sample goes to the ten largest clones.

Points on this clone: The antigen it recognizes is unknown. Base qualities are not provided; no much larger clone lies one nucleotide away.

From the cysteine through the phenylalanine, the CDR3 covers 15 amino acids. Of all the DNA, just the CDR3 is kept, 45 bases in frame from base 1. CDR1 and CDR2 (SGHNT, YYREEE) derive from the germline V gene (reference sequence). From V the trimming removes 4 bases and from J it removes 3 bases, while the gene matches leave 5 bases of the junction unaccounted for. Collaborating institutions collected whole blood in K2EDTA tubes following their own protocols. Collaborator samples were shipped for TCRbeta analysis as frozen whole blood, isolated PBMCs, or DNA extracted from either sample type. Sequencing was performed on peripheral blood. This receptor was obtained from a man aged 55 to 70 with acute or convalescent COVID-19. The rearrangement combines TRBV5-4 with TRBJ2-5; TRBD2 matches 11 bases in the middle. The nucleotide sequence reads TGTGCCAGCAGCCTTCTACTAGCGGGAGAAGAGACCCAGTACTTC. Its protein reads: CASSLLLAGEETQYF.